A selection of T cell receptor beta chains follows, all from one sample in a study of cytotoxic CD8 clonotypes in ibrutinib-treated CLL. The repertoire was sequenced with immunoSEQ multiplex PCR; TCRdb's copy has only in-frame clones and lacks some. The data show fewer than 400,000 clones, roughly two thirds seen once. Material: PBMCs, obtained after 36 months of ibrutinib treatment. These receptors all stem from a human donor with chronic lymphocytic leukemia. CDR3s include the opening cysteine and the closing phenylalanine or tryptophan. D genes are given only for firm matches. Rows give clone size only sometimes, using once, few, many, or a class for an expanded clone.

cdr3_nt,cdr3_aa,d_call,j_call,v_call,clone_size
TGTGCCAGCAGACTTACCTTTGGACTAGCGAACTTCTACGAGCAGTACTTC,CASRLTFGLANFYEQYF,TRBD2,TRBJ2-7,TRBV2,few
TGTGCCAGCAGTGAAGAGGGCGGTCTTAACTATGGCTACACCTTC,CASSEEGGLNYGYTF,.,TRBJ1-2,TRBV6-1,.
TGTGCCAGCAGGTCAACGGACTTCTGGGCCGCTGAAGCTTTCTTT,CASRSTDFWAAEAFF,.,TRBJ1-1,TRBV25-1,.
TGCAGCGTTGGTGGGAGGGCCGGAGTTACGCAGTATTTT,CSVGGRAGVTQYF,TRBD2,TRBJ2-3,TRBV29-1,.
TGCAGCGTTGAAGGGGGACAGGGGCTTGAGACCCAGTACTTC,CSVEGGQGLETQYF,TRBD1,TRBJ2-5,TRBV29-1,.
TGTGCCAGCAGCTTAAGCGGGGTAGGAGCCAACGTCCTGACTTTC,CASSLSGVGANVLTF,TRBD2,TRBJ2-6,TRBV7-6,.
TGTGCCAGCAGCCATATCGCGGGACAGGGTCCCGGGGAGCTGTTTTTT,CASSHIAGQGPGELFF,TRBD1,TRBJ2-2,TRBV27,.
TGTGCCAGCAGTGAACACCCAGGGGGGGCGGAAGAGACCCAGTACTTC,CASSEHPGGAEETQYF,.,TRBJ2-5,TRBV2,.
TGTGCCAGCAGCTTAGAGGGCGGGCTGGAAACAGATACGCAGTATTTT,CASSLEGGLETDTQYF,.,TRBJ2-3,TRBV7-3,.
TGTGCCAGCAGTGAATCGGGGTTTCCCTATGGCTACACCTTC,CASSESGFPYGYTF,.,TRBJ1-2,TRBV6-1,.
TGTGCCAGTAGTTTCCGGGGCGTAGCCTACGAGCAGTACTTC,CASSFRGVAYEQYF,.,TRBJ2-7,TRBV19,.
TGCGCCAGCAGCCAAGACCGCGCGGAGATGTATGAGCAGTACTTC,CASSQDRAEMYEQYF,.,TRBJ2-7,TRBV4-1,.
TGTGCCAGCAGCCTACCCTGGACAGGGCAAGAGACCCAGTACTTC,CASSLPWTGQETQYF,TRBD1,TRBJ2-5,TRBV5-6,few
TGTGCCAGCAGCTTAGGGGACAGGGGAGAGACCCAGTACTTC,CASSLGDRGETQYF,TRBD1,TRBJ2-5,TRBV7-6,.
TGCGCCAGCAGCTTGGTACAGGGCGGCTACGAGCAGTACTTC,CASSLVQGGYEQYF,.,TRBJ2-7,TRBV5-1,few
TGCGCCAGCAGCTTGGCGCGGGGTAGCTACAATGAGCAGTTCTTC,CASSLARGSYNEQFF,.,TRBJ2-1,TRBV5-1,.
TGTGCCAGCAGCCAGGGACGGGGGGTCAATGAGCAGTTCTTC,CASSQGRGVNEQFF,TRBD2,TRBJ2-1,TRBV7-2,.
TGCACCAGCAGCCGTTTCTTCGGGCTTTCCTACGAGCAGTACTTC,CTSSRFFGLSYEQYF,.,TRBJ2-7,TRBV1,.
TGTGCCAGCAAACTAGCGGGGGGGAATACGCAGTATTTT,CASKLAGGNTQYF,TRBD2,TRBJ2-3,TRBV6-5,.
TGTGCCAGCAGTGTCCCGGGACAGGGCTACGAGCAGTACTTC,CASSVPGQGYEQYF,TRBD1,TRBJ2-7,TRBV2,few
TGCAGCGTTGGTTGGACAGGGTTTTACACTGAAGCTTTCTTT,CSVGWTGFYTEAFF,TRBD1,TRBJ1-1,TRBV29-1,few
TGTGCCAGCAGTCTCCTCAATAATTCACCCCTCCACTTT,CASSLLNNSPLHF,.,TRBJ1-6,TRBV6-1,.
TGTGCCAGCAGCCAACTCGGATTCGGGGAAAAACTGTTTTTT,CASSQLGFGEKLFF,.,TRBJ1-4,TRBV14,.
TGTGCCAGCAGCCCGTTAGTGGATACGCAGTATTTT,CASSPLVDTQYF,.,TRBJ2-3,TRBV7-6,few
TGTGCCAGCAGCTTCCCCTTTCAGTACGAGCAGTACTTC,CASSFPFQYEQYF,.,TRBJ2-7,TRBV7-3,once
TGTGCCAGCAGTTACGCTGGGAACGGCTACACCTTC,CASSYAGNGYTF,.,TRBJ1-2,TRBV6-5,.
TGTGCCAGCAGTTTATTAGGGCTTGTTACAGATACGCAGTATTTT,CASSLLGLVTDTQYF,.,TRBJ2-3,TRBV6-5,.
TGTGCCAGCAGTCCCCCGGGACAGGTGAGAAATGAGCAGTTCTTC,CASSPPGQVRNEQFF,TRBD1,TRBJ2-1,TRBV6-6,once
TGTGCCAGCATGGGGGTGAGCTCCTACGAGCAGTACTTC,CASMGVSSYEQYF,.,TRBJ2-7,TRBV5-6,.
TGCGCCAGCAGCCAAGAAGGCCGGGACAGGGTAATGGCTAATGAAAAACTGTTTTTT,CASSQEGRDRVMANEKLFF,TRBD1,TRBJ1-4,TRBV4-1,.
TGTGCCAGCAGCTTAGTGGGGTACGAGCAGTACTTC,CASSLVGYEQYF,.,TRBJ2-7,TRBV5-4,.
TGTGCCAGCAGCTTACTATCCTACTCGGAGACCCAGTACTTC,CASSLLSYSETQYF,.,TRBJ2-5,TRBV7-8,.
TGTGCCAGCAGTTTTAGACTAGCGGGAGAAGAGACCCAGTACTTC,CASSFRLAGEETQYF,TRBD2,TRBJ2-5,TRBV28,.
TGTGCCAGTAGCCCACCTTCCACGTTTGAGGAGCAGTTCTTC,CASSPPSTFEEQFF,.,TRBJ2-1,TRBV19,.
TGTGCCAGCAGCTCGGCAGGGATAGATACGCAGTATTTT,CASSSAGIDTQYF,.,TRBJ2-3,TRBV7-9,.
TGTGCCAGCAGTTACTCTGGAGGTGGCTACACCTTC,CASSYSGGGYTF,.,TRBJ1-2,TRBV6-5,few
TGCGCCAGCAGCCAACCGGGGGTTAACAATCAGCCCCAGCATTTT,CASSQPGVNNQPQHF,.,TRBJ1-5,TRBV4-1,.
TGCGCCAGCAGCCGTCTACCAGGGAATCAGCCCCAGCATTTT,CASSRLPGNQPQHF,.,TRBJ1-5,TRBV4-1,few
TGTGCCAGCAGCCTCATAATAGCGGGGGTTATGGATACGCAGTATTTT,CASSLIIAGVMDTQYF,TRBD2,TRBJ2-3,TRBV7-6,once
TGTGCCACCAGCAGAAAGCGGGACAGACTCAATCAGCCCCAGCATTTT,CATSRKRDRLNQPQHF,TRBD1,TRBJ1-5,TRBV15,few
TGTGCCTGGCCTCTCACTAGCGGAAATTACAATGAGCAGTTCTTC,CAWPLTSGNYNEQFF,TRBD2,TRBJ2-1,TRBV30,few
TGTGCCAGCAGTTACCTTAGGGATTCCTACGAGCAGTACTTC,CASSYLRDSYEQYF,.,TRBJ2-7,TRBV6-5,.
TGTGCCAGCAGCTTTAGCTACGAGCAGTACTTC,CASSFSYEQYF,.,TRBJ2-7,TRBV5-6,.
TGTGCCAGCAGTTCCGAGCGGGCTGCACACTACGAGCAGTACTTC,CASSSERAAHYEQYF,.,TRBJ2-7,TRBV27,.
TGTGCCAGCAGCTTAAGCCCAGGCCCCTACAATGAGCAGTTCTTC,CASSLSPGPYNEQFF,.,TRBJ2-1,TRBV7-2,few
TGTGCCAGCTCAAGGACTAGCGGGCCGGACGAGCAGTACTTC,CASSRTSGPDEQYF,TRBD2,TRBJ2-7,TRBV18,.
TGTGCCAGCAGTGAAACCGGGAGCTCCTACAATGAGCAGTTCTTC,CASSETGSSYNEQFF,.,TRBJ2-1,TRBV2,.
TGTGCCACCTTCAGGGGAGACATTCAGTACTTC,CATFRGDIQYF,.,TRBJ2-4,TRBV27,few
TGTGCCAGCAGCCTCTTCAGGCAGGGCTACGAGCAGTACTTC,CASSLFRQGYEQYF,.,TRBJ2-7,TRBV11-2,.
TGTGCCAGCGGTACCCGTGAGGGGGCTGGCTACGAGCAGTACTTC,CASGTREGAGYEQYF,TRBD1,TRBJ2-7,TRBV14,.
TGTGCCAGCAGGGAAAATTGGGGACCTCTAAAAAACTACGAGCAGTACTTC,CASRENWGPLKNYEQYF,.,TRBJ2-7,TRBV2,.
TGTGCCAGCAGTTTATGGGCAGATCCTGGCTACACCTTC,CASSLWADPGYTF,.,TRBJ1-2,TRBV28,.
TGTGCCAGCAGTTTATCCCGGACAGTCTACGAGCAGTACTTC,CASSLSRTVYEQYF,.,TRBJ2-7,TRBV27,.
TGTGCCAGCTCACCACTACCGGGACAGCCGACGGGGGAGCAGTACTTC,CASSPLPGQPTGEQYF,TRBD1,TRBJ2-7,TRBV18,few
TGTGCCAGCAGCTTAGGGCCGGGGGCGACTGAAGCTTTCTTT,CASSLGPGATEAFF,.,TRBJ1-1,TRBV7-9,.
TGCGCCAGCAGTGAGTCAACAACGGGTCAGCCCCAGCATTTT,CASSESTTGQPQHF,.,TRBJ1-5,TRBV10-2,few
TGCGCCAGCAGCCAAGTCCCCTACAGGGGAAATGAAAAACTGTTTTTT,CASSQVPYRGNEKLFF,TRBD1,TRBJ1-4,TRBV4-1,few
TGTGCCAGCAGCTCGGCACCCAACTATGGCTACACCTTC,CASSSAPNYGYTF,.,TRBJ1-2,TRBV13,.